Listed here are 26 T cell receptor beta chains from one sample, sequenced in a study of T cell repertoires in cytomegalovirus infection. MiXCR, run by TCRdb on the reads, gives a single entry per CDR3 protein. The sample records around 740,000 distinct CDR3 sequences, less than 40% being singletons. The sequenced sample was PBMCs. These receptors were collected from a human donor in good health (CMV status not recorded). Some clones in this sample may be carry-over from other donors' samples.

The chain couples TRBV7-9 to TRBJ2-1; TRBD1 agrees at 9 bases. Trimming took 2 bases from V and 7 from J; bases not matched to a gene: 15. The CDR3 has 18 residues. CDR1 and CDR2 (germline): SEHNR, FQNEAQ (reference sequence). In nucleotides, the CDR3 is TGTGCCAGCAGCTTAAGACAGGGGGAGACACACGAGTTGAATGAGCAGTTCTTC. Residues: CASSLRQGETHELNEQFF.

This clonotype turned up a few times. The rearrangement uses TRBV12-5 and TRBJ1-5; TRBD1 matches 7 bases. V dropped 7 bases and J dropped 6; count of bases not matched to a gene: 9. Germline V gene lookup returns CDR1 LGHNT and CDR2 FRNRAP. The CDR3 consists of 14 residues. The CDR3 nucleotides are TGTGCTAGTGCTCTCCAGGGGGAGGCTCAGCCCCAGCATTTT. Translating gives CASALQGEAQPQHF.

With regard to this clonotype: One end of the junction is discordant with germline, which a read error may explain. V usage is TRBV7-8 and J usage is TRBJ2-1, with 12 bases identical to TRBD2. The CDR3 length is 18 residues. CDR1 is SGHVS, CDR2 FQNEAQ, per germline. CDR3 nucleotide sequence: TGTGCCAGCAGCCGAACTAGCGGGGGGCGGAGCTCCTACAATGAGCGGTTCTTC. Amino acid sequence: CASSRTSGGRSSYNERFF.

This clonotype has only one observation. The chain links TRBV5-1 to TRBJ2-3; D remains ambiguous. This CDR3 spans 14 amino acids. CDR1 and CDR2 (germline): SGHRS, YFSETQ. Trimming cost V 2 bases and J 3 bases, with 10 bases left between them. CDR3 region: CASSFLRPTDTQYF. The CDR3, as DNA: TGCGCCAGCAGCTTCTTAAGACCAACAGATACGCAGTATTTT.

Ten or more counts support this clonotype. This sequence joins TRBV7-2 and TRBJ1-4; maybe TRBD1 (5 bases). V shed 5 bases and J shed 7 bases, with 20 bases lying between them. This CDR3 region has 16 residues. CDR1 is SGHTA and CDR2 is FQGNSA in the germline V gene. This CDR3 is CASSAGRRGGGEKLFF. CDR3 nucleotide sequence: TGTGCCAGCAGCGCCGGGAGGAGGGGCGGAGGTGAAAAACTGTTTTTT.

The rearrangement joins TRBV6-5 to TRBJ1-2; TRBD1 aligns across 7 bases. This CDR3 is built from 17 residues. Germline CDR1 MNHEY, CDR2 SVGAGI. V dropped 0 bases and J dropped 1; count of bases not matched to a gene: 8. CDR3 sequence reads: CASSYSPTGTDNYGYTF. CDR3 DNA: TGTGCCAGCAGTTACTCCCCTACCGGGACAGATAACTATGGCTACACCTTC.

This clonotype turned up a few times. In nucleotides, the CDR3 is TGTGCCAGCAGTAAACTGTCACAGGGGAATTCACCCCTCCACTTT. It codes for CASSKLSQGNSPLHF. This chain joins TRBV6-6 and TRBJ1-6, with 7 nucleotides matching TRBD1. V shed 5 bases, J shed 7 bases, and the junction held 8 bases outside the gene matches. The germline gives CDR1 MNHNY, CDR2 SVGAGI (reference sequence). CDR3 size: 15 residues.

V is TRBV29-1 and J is TRBJ2-1; 10 bases fit TRBD2. J was trimmed by 4 bases and V by 2 bases; bases with no gene match: 5. The CDR3 extends over 15 amino acids. CDR1 is SQVTM and CDR2 is ANQGSEA in the germline V gene. The DNA of the CDR3 is TGCAGCGTTGAAACCGGGACTAGCGATTACAATGAGCAGTTCTTC. Its protein product is CSVETGTSDYNEQFF.

This clonotype was observed a few times. The chain is built from TRBV2 and TRBJ2-7, with TRBD1 matching over 9 bases. V lost 6 bases and J lost 3; bases outside the gene matches: 6. Germline-derived CDR1 and CDR2 are SNHLY and FYNNEI. The CDR3 is made up of 14 amino acids. The CDR3 nucleotides are TGTGCCAGCAGGGGGACAGGGAAGAGCTACGAGCAGTACTTC. It is translated as CASRGTGKSYEQYF.

The V gene is TRBV28, the J gene TRBJ2-4; 7 bases match TRBD1. The junction had 8 bases not matched to a gene; V was cut back by 10 bases and J by 5 bases. Germline-derived CDR1 and CDR2 are MDHEN and SYDVKM. The CDR3 covers 13 residues. CDR3 sequence reads: CAIRRGLENIQYF. CDR3 coding DNA: TGTGCCATACGAAGGGGGCTGGAAAACATTCAGTACTTC.

This clonotype was observed at least ten times. The CDR3 end shows no conserved phenylalanine or tryptophan, and so a read error is likely. Because the CDR3's place on the DNA is in doubt, the DNA is left out and the CDR3 is given as listed by TCRdb. The chain's CDR3 is CASSLKTDQG. The rearrangement uses TRBV3-1 and TRBJ1-2; the DNA was not compared with TRBD1, the D call given in the table. Germline CDR1 LGHDT, CDR2 YNNKEL (reference sequence). The CDR3 spans 10 amino acids, including both terminal residues.

This clonotype has a count of ten or more. The chain links TRBV12-3 or TRBV12-4 to TRBJ2-5; TRBD1 matches at 7 bases. V lost 4 bases and J lost 4; bases outside the gene matches: 3. This CDR3 is 13 amino acids long. CDR3 protein: CASSSTGVETQYF. The CDR3 DNA is TGTGCCAGCAGTTCTACAGGGGTAGAGACCCAGTACTTC.

With respect to this clonotype: One end of the junction varies from germline; a read error may be responsible. This CDR3 reads CASSQVLAGASVPSNNEQFF. The DNA for the CDR3 is TGTGCTAGCAGCCAGGTACTAGCGGGGGCCTCGGTCCCCTCTAACAATGAGCAGTTCTTC. The rearrangement joins TRBV7-6 to TRBJ2-1; 11 bases align to TRBD2. Germline V gives CDR1 SGHVS, CDR2 FNYEAQ. The CDR3 has 20 amino acids.

This clonotype was seen a handful of times. This chain uses TRBV5-4 with TRBJ2-7; TRBD2 aligns across 9 bases. Trimming at V came to 1 base and at J to 6 bases, leaving 8 bases not matched to a gene. This CDR3 comprises 15 residues. The germline V gene has CDR1 SGHNT and CDR2 YYREEE (reference sequence). CDR3 DNA: TGTGCCAGCAGCTTGCCCTTAGCGGGAGCTGTCGAGCAGTACTTC. Its protein product is CASSLPLAGAVEQYF.

The chain employs TRBV27 and TRBJ1-1; possibly TRBD1 for D (5 bases). The V and J ends lost 8 bases and 4 bases respectively, with 14 bases between them. The germline gives CDR1 MNHEY, CDR2 SMNVEV (reference sequence). The CDR3 is 13 amino acids. The CDR3 nucleotides are TGTGCCAGCTACCCCAGGGTGGCCACTGAAGCTTTCTTT. Translating gives CASYPRVATEAFF.

A few counts support this clonotype. This sequence joins TRBV19 and TRBJ2-3, with D perhaps TRBD1 (6 bases). This CDR3 is 13 amino acids long. V lost 6 bases to trimming and J lost 3 bases, with 10 bases between them. Germline assignment: CDR1 LNHDA and CDR2 SQIVND (reference sequence). CDR3 region: CASSTTGTDTQYF. CDR3 bases: TGTGCCAGTAGCACAACAGGGACAGATACGCAGTATTTT.

This sequence joins TRBV4-1 and TRBJ2-7; weak D call: TRBD2 (6 bases). Germline CDR1 is MGHRA and CDR2 is YSYEKL. There are 15 residues in the CDR3. V gave up 2 bases and J gave up 3 bases, with 14 bases separating them. CDR3 nucleotide sequence: TGCGCCAGCAGCCAATCGGGCGGAGGGGACTACGAGCAGTACTTC. It translates to CASSQSGGGDYEQYF.

This clonotype has more than one count but fewer than ten. This chain uses TRBV24-1 with TRBJ1-3; no clear D gene. The CDR3 contains 13 residues. Trimming removed 0 bases at V and 1 base at J, with 0 bases between. The germline gives CDR1 KGHDR, CDR2 SFDVKD. DNA of the CDR3: TGTGCCACCAGTGATTTGTCTGGAAACACCATATATTTT. As protein: CATSDLSGNTIYF.

The sample holds many counts of this clonotype. This rearrangement joins TRBV5-1 to TRBJ1-1, with D unresolved. Between the trimmed V and J ends, which lost 2 bases and 6 bases, there was a span of 14 bases. Germline lookup yields CDR1 SGHRS and CDR2 YFSETQ. CDR3 size: 14 residues. In nucleotides, the CDR3 is TGCGCCAGCAGCTTACCCAAACCTGGAGCTGAAGCTTTCTTT. Amino acid sequence: CASSLPKPGAEAFF.

Concerning this clonotype: This likely came from a read error, as a far larger clone is one base away. The V call is TRBV7-6, the J call TRBJ2-2; D may be TRBD2 (5 bases). The germline CDR1 and CDR2 sequences are SGHVS and FNYEAQ. This CDR3 is 12 amino acids long. DNA for the CDR3: TGTGCCAGCAGCCCCAACACCGGGGAGCTGGTTTTT. This sequence encodes CASSPNTGELVF.

The rearrangement links TRBV29-1 to TRBJ2-7; D not resolved. Germline lookup yields CDR1 SQVTM and CDR2 ANQGSEA. The CDR3 consists of 14 residues. V gave up 0 bases and J gave up 3 bases, with 12 bases separating them. The chain's CDR3 is CSVEDSNRHYEQYF. The CDR3, as DNA: TGCAGCGTTGAAGATTCCAATCGGCACTACGAGCAGTACTTC.

The chain uses TRBV7-6 and TRBJ2-6, with TRBD1 matching over 7 bases. This CDR3 has 21 amino acids. The J segment lost 1 base and the V segment lost 5 bases, leaving 20 bases of the junction unmatched. Germline CDR1 is SGHVS and CDR2 is FNYEAQ. CDR3 sequence reads: CASSLFLQGNLAQSGANVLTF. CDR3 nucleotide sequence: TGTGCCAGCAGCCTATTTCTACAGGGGAACTTAGCGCAATCTGGGGCCAACGTCCTGACTTTC. Based on the CDR3 plus reference TRBV7-6 and TRBJ2-6, the full variable domain is GAGVSQSPRYKVTKRGQDVALRCDPISGHVSLYWYRQALGQGPEFLTYFNYEAQQDKSGLPNDRFSAERPEGSISTLTIQRTEQRDSAMYRCASSLFLQGNLAQSGANVLTFGAGSRLTVL.

Points on this clonotype: A much larger clone lies a single base off, so this may be a read error. This sequence joins TRBV27 and TRBJ2-1, with 7 nucleotides matching TRBD2. Germline assignment: CDR1 MNHEY and CDR2 SMNVEV (reference sequence). The CDR3 contains 15 residues. CDR3 sequence: CARSLVGGPAGEQFF. The CDR3, as DNA: TGTGCCAGAAGTTTGGTGGGAGGGCCGGCGGGAGAGCAGTTCTTC.

The gene calls are TRBV24-1 and TRBJ2-2; D is unresolved. V gave up 1 base and J gave up 4 bases, with 9 bases separating them. Per germline, CDR1 KGHDR and CDR2 SFDVKD. This CDR3 is built from 15 residues. CDR3 coding DNA: TGTGCCACCAGTGATTTACACATCTCCACCGGGGAGCTGTTTTTT. Translated: CATSDLHISTGELFF.

The chain's CDR3 is CASSPEIRRQETQYF. The CDR3 DNA follows: TGTGCCAGCAGCCCCGAAATCCGCCGGCAAGAGACCCAGTACTTC. The chain couples TRBV7-8 to TRBJ2-5; no reliable D call. The V end lost 5 bases, the J end lost 2 bases, and 15 bases lay between the germline ends. The CDR3 extends over 15 amino acids. CDR1 and CDR2 from the germline V gene are SGHVS and FQNEAQ.

In this sample, this clonotype turned up many times. The rearrangement joins TRBV7-6 to TRBJ1-6; the match to TRBD1 covers 9 bases. V lost 6 bases, J lost 6 bases, and 3 bases stayed unmatched. Germline V gene data show CDR1 as SGHVS and CDR2 as FNYEAQ. The CDR3 totals 14 residues. CDR3: CASRDRGGNSPLHF. CDR3 sequence (DNA): TGTGCCAGCAGGGACAGGGGCGGTAATTCACCCCTCCACTTT.